The clone carrying this T cell receptor (beta chain) occurred a few times. J lost 4 bases, V lost 0 bases, and 4 bases had no gene match. This CDR3 comprises 15 residues. The V gene's germline CDR1 is MNHEY and CDR2 SVGAGI. The source of the sample is a study of human T cells and chemical hapten exposure. Stated time point: patch test 3, about 24 weeks after DPC sensitization. Stated treatment: therapeutic diphenylcyclopropenone sensitization with weekly scalp DPC. Individual cDNA molecules (in the library) carried attached unique molecular identifiers. Each CDR3 protein is one row after TCRdb ran MiXCR on the RACE reads. Here the sample spans over 55,000 distinct CDR3 sequences, approximately 12% being singletons.

The clonotype was recovered from a woman between 45 and 60 years old with alopecia areata. Some clones in this sample may be carry-over from other donors' samples. The V gene is TRBV6-5, the J gene TRBJ2-3, with 7 bases identical to TRBD1. The sequencing used whole blood, collected in connection with sensitization to the hapten diphenylcyclopropenone (DPC). The CDR3 bases are TGTGCCAGCAGTTACTCCACAGGGGTCCCAGATACGCAGTATTTT. Translated: CASSYSTGVPDTQYF.